These T cell receptor beta chains were read from a single sample in a study of blood T cell repertoires in COVID-19. Profiling relied on immunoSEQ multiplex PCR, and the TCRdb table lists in-frame clones only, not all of them. The table has some 150,000 clones, about 89% seen once; the top ten hold 2.5% to 4%. The sequenced material came from peripheral blood. These TCRs come from a man aged 70 or older with acute or convalescent COVID-19. Both conserved end residues are part of each CDR3. Each record gives: V gene, J gene, clone size, D gene, CDR3 protein, CDR3 DNA. The D gene is left open where the match is weak. The size entry is marked missing in some rows and otherwise reads once, few, many or a size class.

>TRBV7-8|TRBJ1-6|-|-
CASSRGGFNSPLHF
TGTGCCAGCAGCCGGGGAGGGTTTAATTCACCCCTCCACTTT
>TRBV5-1|TRBJ2-1|-|-
CASSSGLGEQFF
TGCGCCAGCAGCTCAGGGTTGGGAGAGCAGTTCTTC
>TRBV24-1|TRBJ1-1|-|-
CATGAGIVLNTEAFF
TGTGCCACCGGGGCAGGAATTGTTTTGAACACTGAAGCTTTCTTT
>TRBV28|TRBJ2-7|once|TRBD2
CASTPGLSYEQYF
TGTGCCAGCACCCCGGGACTAAGCTACGAGCAGTACTTC
>TRBV6-5|TRBJ2-3|-|-
CASSSPSVRSDTQYF
TGTGCCAGCAGTTCCCCTAGCGTTAGGTCAGATACGCAGTATTTT
>TRBV27|TRBJ2-7|-|-
CASSLSDSSYEQYF
TGTGCCAGCAGTTTATCAGACAGTTCCTACGAGCAGTACTTC
>TRBV5-8|TRBJ2-5|-|-
CASSLREAETQYF
TGTGCCAGCAGCCTTCGTGAGGCAGAGACCCAGTACTTC
>TRBV27|TRBJ2-3|-|TRBD2
CASSWAGVGFGDTQYF
TGTGCCAGCAGTTGGGCGGGAGTGGGCTTTGGAGATACGCAGTATTTT
>TRBV28|TRBJ2-1|-|-
CASSITGSSYNEQFF
TGTGCCAGCAGTATTACAGGGAGCTCCTACAATGAGCAGTTCTTC
>TRBV18|TRBJ2-1|-|-
CASSPDNEQFF
TGTGCCAGCTCACCCGACAATGAGCAGTTCTTC
>TRBV5-8|TRBJ2-7|-|TRBD1
CASSHRTGTYEQYF
TGTGCCAGCAGCCATAGGACAGGGACCTACGAGCAGTACTTC
>TRBV20-1|TRBJ1-1|-|-
CSASPRPGTREAFF
TGCAGTGCTAGTCCCAGACCGGGAACTCGGGAAGCTTTCTTT
>TRBV18|TRBJ1-4|-|-
CASSPPGEKLFF
TGTGCCAGCTCACCACCGGGCGAAAAACTGTTTTTT
>TRBV18|TRBJ2-3|-|TRBD1
CASSPDRGVDTQYF
TGTGCCAGCTCACCCGACAGGGGGGTGGATACGCAGTATTTT
>TRBV5-4|TRBJ2-3|-|-
CASSVMQGVDTQYF
TGTGCCAGCAGCGTTATGCAGGGTGTAGATACGCAGTATTTT
>TRBV5-5|TRBJ1-5|few|-
CASSFWGEGNQPQHF
TGTGCCAGCAGCTTTTGGGGAGAGGGCAATCAGCCCCAGCATTTT
>TRBV19|TRBJ2-7|few|TRBD2
CASSTGTSGGNEQYF
TGTGCCAGTAGTACGGGGACTAGCGGGGGAAACGAGCAGTACTTC
>TRBV4-1|TRBJ2-2|once|TRBD1
CASSLRTGSGELFF
TGCGCCAGCAGCCTACGGACAGGGTCTGGGGAGCTGTTTTTT
>TRBV3-1/TRBV3-2|TRBJ2-1|many|TRBD1
CASSPRTGGDEQFF
TGTGCCAGCAGCCCCAGAACAGGGGGCGATGAGCAGTTCTTC
>TRBV7-3|TRBJ2-3|-|TRBD2
CASSLSLAGSTDTQYF
TGTGCCAGCAGCTTATCGCTAGCGGGGAGCACAGATACGCAGTATTTT
>TRBV4-2|TRBJ1-6|-|-
CASSLLALRPNSPLHF
TGTGCCAGCAGCCTCCTGGCCCTGAGGCCCAATTCACCCCTCCACTTT
>TRBV11-3|TRBJ2-3|-|-
CASSFGGVSTDTQYF
TGTGCCAGCAGCTTTGGAGGAGTAAGCACAGATACGCAGTATTTT
>TRBV7-8|TRBJ1-6|-|TRBD1
CASTGGQGRSAYNSPLHF
TGTGCCAGCACCGGAGGACAGGGAAGGTCGGCCTATAATTCACCCCTCCACTTT
>TRBV2|TRBJ1-1|-|-
CASSNDIYTEAFF
TGTGCCAGCAGTAATGACATCTACACTGAAGCTTTCTTT
>TRBV7-2|TRBJ1-2|-|-
CASSPMRVYGYTF
TGTGCCAGCAGCCCCATGAGGGTCTATGGCTACACCTTC
>TRBV27|TRBJ2-6|-|-
CASSGGANVLTF
TGTGCCAGCTCCGGGGGGGCCAACGTCCTGACTTTC
>TRBV7-9|TRBJ1-2|-|-
CASSLGDPSVTKGYTF
TGTGCCAGCAGCTTAGGTGATCCAAGCGTGACGAAAGGCTACACCTTC
>TRBV30|TRBJ2-7|once|TRBD1
CAWSGRQGVYEQYF
TGTGCCTGGAGTGGAAGACAGGGGGTCTACGAGCAGTACTTC
>TRBV6-5|TRBJ2-3|-|TRBD2
CASSYSQRGGPDTQYF
TGTGCCAGCAGTTACTCCCAGCGGGGGGGTCCGGATACGCAGTATTTT
>TRBV20-1|TRBJ1-2|-|-
CSRGRLYGYTF
TGCAGTCGAGGCAGACTCTATGGCTACACCTTC
>TRBV10-3|TRBJ2-7|-|TRBD2
CAISDSRGSWNEQYF
TGTGCCATCAGTGATTCTCGCGGGAGTTGGAACGAGCAGTACTTC
>TRBV2|TRBJ2-7|few|-
CASSAVYEQYF
TGTGCCAGCAGTGCAGTTTACGAGCAGTACTTC
>TRBV7-8|TRBJ1-2|-|-
CASSFFYDSLDGYTF
TGTGCCAGCAGCTTTTTCTATGACAGCCTCGACGGCTACACCTTC
>TRBV20-1|TRBJ1-2|-|TRBD1
CSASRTGRYGYTF
TGCAGTGCTAGTCGGACAGGGAGGTATGGCTACACCTTC
>TRBV2|TRBJ1-6|-|TRBD1
CASTSQGANASPLHF
TGTGCCAGCACCTCTCAGGGGGCGAATGCTTCACCCCTCCACTTT
>TRBV6-5|TRBJ1-5|-|-
CASNHWGDNQPQHF
TGTGCCAGCAATCACTGGGGGGACAATCAGCCCCAGCATTTT
>TRBV9|TRBJ2-1|-|TRBD2
CASSWEARRGDEQFF
TGTGCCAGCAGTTGGGAGGCGAGACGGGGGGATGAGCAGTTCTTC
>TRBV5-5|TRBJ2-3|-|-
CASSLEYHVLSTDTQYF
TGTGCCAGCAGCTTGGAGTATCACGTTCTAAGCACAGATACGCAGTATTTT
>TRBV19|TRBJ2-1|once|TRBD2
CASRGLAGRNEQFF
TGTGCCAGTAGGGGACTAGCGGGACGCAATGAGCAGTTCTTC
>TRBV27|TRBJ2-2|few|-
CASSHYPNTGELFF
TGTGCCAGCAGTCACTACCCGAACACCGGGGAGCTGTTTTTT
>TRBV2|TRBJ2-1|-|-
CASKLRGNEQFF
TGTGCCAGCAAACTTAGGGGGAATGAGCAGTTCTTC
>TRBV12-3/TRBV12-4|TRBJ1-1|few|-
CASSPQGYTGAFF
TGTGCCAGCAGTCCACAGGGCTATACAGGAGCTTTCTTT
>TRBV7-2|TRBJ2-1|once|-
CASSLDAGSAEQFF
TGTGCCAGCAGCTTAGACGCAGGGTCGGCTGAGCAGTTCTTC
>TRBV6-2/TRBV6-3|TRBJ2-3|-|TRBD1
CASSYPRTGTSTRTDTQYF
TGTGCCAGCAGTTACCCCCGGACAGGGACTTCAACCCGCACAGATACGCAGTATTTT
>TRBV4-2|TRBJ2-7|-|TRBD2
CASSSLAGGIHEQYF
TGTGCCAGCAGCTCACTAGCGGGAGGAATCCACGAGCAGTACTTC